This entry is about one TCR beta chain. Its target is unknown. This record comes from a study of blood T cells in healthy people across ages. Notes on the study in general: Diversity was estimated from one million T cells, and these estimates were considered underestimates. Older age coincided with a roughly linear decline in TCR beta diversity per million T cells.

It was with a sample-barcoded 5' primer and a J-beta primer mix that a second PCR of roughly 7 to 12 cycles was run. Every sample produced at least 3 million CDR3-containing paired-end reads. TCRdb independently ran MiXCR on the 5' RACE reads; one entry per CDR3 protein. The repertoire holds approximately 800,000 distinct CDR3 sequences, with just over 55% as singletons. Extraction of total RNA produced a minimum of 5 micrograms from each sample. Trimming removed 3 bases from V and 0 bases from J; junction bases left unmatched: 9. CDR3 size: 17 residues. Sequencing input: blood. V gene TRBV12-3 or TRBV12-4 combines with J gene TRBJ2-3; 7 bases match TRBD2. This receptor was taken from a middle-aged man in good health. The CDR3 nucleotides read TGTGCCAGCAGTTTCGGGAGGTGGATGAAAAGCACAGATACGCAGTATTTT. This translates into CASSFGRWMKSTDTQYF.